This T cell receptor (beta chain) was captured by sequencing in a study of T cell responses to AZD1222 COVID-19 vaccine. Study-wide results and caveats: A mostly white British donor set with more females was recruited, and clonal diversity was possibly underestimated. The study found vaccine-associated CD4 TCRs spanning spike, dominant at 160-218 and 743-854. All repertoire sampling was performed exclusively after the peak T cell response.

A remark on this clone: Its antigen is not identified.

The data were produced by immunoSEQ multiplex PCR, yet TCRdb's version contains in-frame clones alone and is incomplete. This table has about 150,000 clones, 90% to 95% appearing once. The analysis combined second doses at about 4 or about 12 weeks. In germline, CDR1 is MNHEY, CDR2 SVGAGI. Trimming left V 3 bases short and J 2 bases short, with 8 bases between. CDR3 length: 15 amino acids. J is TRBJ2-6 and V is TRBV6-5; D ambiguous. The TCR comes from an adult who received the AZD1222 COVID-19 vaccine. The sequencing used peripheral blood, collected 28 days after the second AZD1222 dose. The CDR3 is CASSYAGPGANVLTF. The CDR3 DNA reads as TGTGCCAGCAGTTATGCCGGGCCTGGGGCCAACGTCCTGACTTTC.